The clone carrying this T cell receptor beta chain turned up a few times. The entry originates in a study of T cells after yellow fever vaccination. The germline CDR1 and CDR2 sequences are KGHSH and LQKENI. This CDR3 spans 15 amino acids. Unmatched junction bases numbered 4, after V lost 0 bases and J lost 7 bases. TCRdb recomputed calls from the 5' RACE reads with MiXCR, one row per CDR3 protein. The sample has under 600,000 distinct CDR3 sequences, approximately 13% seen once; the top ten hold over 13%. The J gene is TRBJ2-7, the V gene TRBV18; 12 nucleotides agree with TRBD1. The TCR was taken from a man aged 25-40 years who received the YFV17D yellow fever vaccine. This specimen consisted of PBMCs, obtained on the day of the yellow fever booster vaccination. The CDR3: CASSPPGQGAREQYF. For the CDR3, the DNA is TGTGCCAGCTCACCACCGGGACAGGGGGCACGAGAGCAGTACTTC.